Shown below are 16 T cell receptor beta chains from a single sample sequenced in a study of cytomegalovirus exposure and HLA in healthy donors. Primers for the PCR totalled 60 Vbeta and 13 Jbeta. The repertoire was sequenced with immunoSEQ multiplex PCR; TCRdb's copy has only in-frame clones and lacks some. The sample carries tens of thousands of clones, around 40% recorded once. Sequencing was done on a sample of PBMCs. The receptors stem from a woman between 45 and 65 years old in good health and CMV-seronegative.

This clone has only a few counts. This chain connects TRBV7-9 to TRBJ1-2; D not resolved. CDR1 is SEHNR and CDR2 is FQNEAQ in the germline V gene (reference sequence). Trimming shortened V by 1 base and J by 5 bases, and 5 bases separated the two germline ends. The CDR3 loop spans 12 amino acids. Here the CDR3 reads CASSLVQYGYTF. The DNA for the CDR3 is TGTGCCAGCAGCTTAGTTCAATATGGCTACACCTTC.

This clone was observed a handful of times. V usage is TRBV13 and J usage is TRBJ2-3, with a weak D call TRBD2 (5 bases). The CDR3 loop spans 15 amino acids. Germline CDR1 and CDR2: PRHDT and FYEKMQ (reference sequence). V was cut by 2 bases and J by 0 bases, with 9 bases left in between. The CDR3 sequence is CASSLRKRSTDTQYF. The CDR3 bases are TGTGCCAGCAGCTTACGCAAGCGGAGCACAGATACGCAGTATTTT.

The chain recombines TRBV28 with TRBJ2-5, with D possibly being TRBD2 (6 bases). The CDR3 runs 16 residues. Trimming removed 6 bases at V and 1 base at J, with 18 bases between. The germline V gene has CDR1 MDHEN and CDR2 SYDVKM. In DNA form, the CDR3 reads TGTGCCAGCAGCTCCCCAACGGCGGGGACCCAAGAGACCCAGTACTTC. Its translation is CASSSPTAGTQETQYF.

This clone turned up a few times. The CDR3 sequence is CASRLGQNTEAFF. The CDR3 DNA follows: TGTGCCAGCAGATTGGGACAGAACACTGAAGCTTTCTTT. The chain combines TRBV6-6 with TRBJ1-1; D is possibly TRBD1 (6 bases). Germline values: CDR1 MNHNY, CDR2 SVGAGI (reference sequence). Trimming took 6 bases from V and 1 from J, leaving 9 bases between them. The CDR3 loop spans 13 amino acids.

This clone was detected only once. The chain recombines TRBV18 with TRBJ2-2, with TRBD1 matching over 7 bases. The CDR3 runs 14 residues. Per the germline V gene, CDR1 is KGHSH and CDR2 is LQKENI. Germline trimming cut 6 bases from V and 3 bases from J; bases unmatched to any gene: 4. CDR3: CASSAGTDTGELFF. The CDR3, as DNA: TGTGCCAGCTCCGCCGGGACAGACACCGGGGAGCTGTTTTTT.

This chain connects TRBV7-6 to TRBJ2-5, with 8 bases lining up with TRBD1. With 5 bases clipped from V and 2 bases from J, the junction kept 13 bases outside the gene matches. The CDR3 is 17 amino acids. Germline-derived CDR1 and CDR2 are SGHVS and FNYEAQ. CDR3 nucleotide sequence: TGTGCCAGCAGCCCGGGACAGGACCTTATTCGACAAGAGACCCAGTACTTC. This encodes CASSPGQDLIRQETQYF.

This sequence joins TRBV7-8 and TRBJ2-7; 7 nucleotides line up with TRBD1. The CDR3 has 14 amino acids. Germline CDR1 and CDR2: SGHVS and FQNEAQ. Unmatched junction bases numbered 6, after V lost 0 bases and J lost 7 bases. DNA for the CDR3: TGTGCCAGCAGCTTAGCTGTGGACAGGAGAGAGCAGTACTTC. Protein sequence: CASSLAVDRREQYF.

J is TRBJ2-5 and V is TRBV30, with 12 bases fitting TRBD2. Germline V lookup: CDR1 GTSNPN, CDR2 SVGIG (reference sequence). The V segment lost 6 bases and the J segment 4 bases; nucleotides outside the gene matches: 6. The CDR3 sequence is 14 residues long. This CDR3 reads CACILAGGLETQYF. CDR3 coding DNA: TGTGCCTGCATACTAGCGGGGGGACTAGAGACCCAGTACTTC.

The rearrangement joins TRBV2 to TRBJ2-3; D gene uncertain. Germline loops: CDR1 SNHLY, CDR2 FYNNEI. This CDR3 has 12 amino acids. The germline V and J ends were trimmed by 4 bases and 2 bases, with 4 bases remaining between them. The DNA for the CDR3 is TGTGCCAGCAGTGCTACCACAGATACGCAGTATTTT. Its protein product is CASSATTDTQYF. Full variable domain (rest looked up from reference TRBV2 and TRBJ2-3): EPEVTQTPSHQVTQMGQEVILRCVPISNHLYFYWYRQILGQKVEFLVSFYNNEISEKSEIFDDQFSVERPDGSNFTLKIRSTKLEDSAMYFCASSATTDTQYFGPGTRLTVL.

V and J are TRBV19 and TRBJ1-5; D uncertain. Germline V gene data show CDR1 as LNHDA and CDR2 as SQIVND (reference sequence). The V gene lost 6 bases and the J gene lost 10 bases, with 19 bases spanning the gap. The CDR3 sequence is 14 residues long. The CDR3 loop is CASRESQTFLPQHF. The DNA for the CDR3 is TGTGCCAGTAGAGAGTCACAGACCTTCCTCCCCCAGCATTTT.

The rearrangement joins TRBV15 to TRBJ2-7; 7 nucleotides agree with TRBD1. Germline loops: CDR1 LNHNV, CDR2 YYDKDF (reference sequence). V was clipped by 1 base and J by 0 bases; unmatched bases: 3. This CDR3 spans 15 amino acids. Written as DNA, the CDR3 is TGTGCCACCAGCAGAGCGGGACAGAGCTCCTACGAGCAGTACTTC. Translation: CATSRAGQSSYEQYF.

J is TRBJ2-3 and V is TRBV7-9; possible D gene TRBD2, 6 bases. CDR1 is SEHNR, CDR2 FQNEAQ, per germline (reference sequence). V lost 4 bases, J lost 0 bases, and 17 bases lay in between. There are 17 residues in the CDR3. For the CDR3, the DNA is TGTGCCAGCAGCTCTACCCTCCCTAGCGTTAGCACAGATACGCAGTATTTT. It encodes CASSSTLPSVSTDTQYF.

This clone was picked up a small number of times. The rearrangement uses TRBV9 and TRBJ2-2, with TRBD2 as a possible D gene (6 bases). The CDR3 is 16 amino acids. Germline V lookup: CDR1 SGDLS, CDR2 YYNGEE. Trimming took off 4 bases at V and 3 bases at J, with 16 bases between the two ends. This CDR3 is CASSSRGGSYTGELFF. In nucleotides, the CDR3 is TGTGCCAGCAGCTCCCGGGGAGGATCCTACACCGGGGAGCTGTTTTTT. Based on the CDR3 plus reference TRBV9 and TRBJ2-2, the full variable domain is DSGVTQTPKHLITATGQRVTLRCSPRSGDLSVYWYQQSLDQGLQFLIQYYNGEERAKGNILERFSAQQFPDLHSELNLSSLELGDSALYFCASSSRGGSYTGELFFGEGSRLTVL.

There are a few counts of this clone. The chain uses TRBV2 and TRBJ2-3; 7 bases map to TRBD2. V gave up 5 bases and J gave up 2 bases; unmatched junction bases: 10. CDR1 is SNHLY, CDR2 FYNNEI, per germline. This CDR3 is built from 16 residues. The CDR3 DNA reads as TGTGCCAGCAGTTATCCCGGGACTAAGCCCACAGATACGCAGTATTTT. Its translation is CASSYPGTKPTDTQYF.

This clone was observed a handful of times. The rearrangement links TRBV28 to TRBJ1-5; maybe TRBD1 (5 bases). CDR1 is MDHEN and CDR2 is SYDVKM in the germline V gene. The CDR3 spans 15 residues. Trimming cost V 5 bases and J 2 bases, with 13 bases left between them. CDR3 sequence (DNA): TGTGCCAGCAGTCCGCCCTCGGGGGGCAATCAGCCCCAGCATTTT. It specifies CASSPPSGGNQPQHF. Drawing the rest from reference TRBV28 and TRBJ1-5, the complete variable domain is DVKVTQSSRYLVKRTGEKVFLECVQDMDHENMFWYRQDPGLGLRLIYFSYDVKMKEKGDIPEGYSVSREKKERFSLILESASTNQTSMYLCASSPPSGGNQPQHFGDGTRLSIL.

The V gene is TRBV7-2, the J gene TRBJ2-1; 11 nucleotides line up with TRBD2. V dropped 5 bases and J dropped 3; count of bases not matched to a gene: 6. The V gene's germline CDR1 is SGHTA and CDR2 FQGNSA. This CDR3 is 16 amino acids long. DNA of the CDR3: TGTGCCAGCAGCCCAAGTAGCGGGGGGGACTACAATGAGCAGTTCTTC. Encoded protein: CASSPSSGGDYNEQFF.